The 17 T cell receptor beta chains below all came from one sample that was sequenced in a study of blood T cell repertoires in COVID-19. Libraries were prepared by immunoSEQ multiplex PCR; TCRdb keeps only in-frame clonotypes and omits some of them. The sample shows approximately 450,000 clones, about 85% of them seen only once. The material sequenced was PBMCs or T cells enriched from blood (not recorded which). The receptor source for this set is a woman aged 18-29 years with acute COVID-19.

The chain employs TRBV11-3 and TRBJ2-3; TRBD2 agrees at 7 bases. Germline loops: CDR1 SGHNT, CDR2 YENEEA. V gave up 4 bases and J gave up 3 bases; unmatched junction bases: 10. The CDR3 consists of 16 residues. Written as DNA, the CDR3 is TGTGCCAGCAGCTCCCGACTAGCCCTCCGTACAGATACGCAGTATTTT. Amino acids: CASSSRLALRTDTQYF. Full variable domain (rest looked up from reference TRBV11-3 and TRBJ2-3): EAGVVQSPRYKIIEKKQPVAFWCNPISGHNTLYWYLQNLGQGPELLIRYENEEAVDDSQLPKDRFSAERLKGVDSTLKIQPAELGDSAVYLCASSSRLALRTDTQYFGPGTRLTVL.

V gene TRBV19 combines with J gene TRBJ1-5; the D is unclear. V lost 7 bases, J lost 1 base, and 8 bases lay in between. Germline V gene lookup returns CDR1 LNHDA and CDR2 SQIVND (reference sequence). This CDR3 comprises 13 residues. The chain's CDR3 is CASMEGSNQPQHF. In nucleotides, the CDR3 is TGTGCCAGTATGGAGGGAAGCAATCAGCCCCAGCATTTT.

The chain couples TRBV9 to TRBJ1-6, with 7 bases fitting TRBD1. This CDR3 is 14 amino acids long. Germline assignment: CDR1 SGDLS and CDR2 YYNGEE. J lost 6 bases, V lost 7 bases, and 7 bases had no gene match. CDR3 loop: CASGGTVVNSPLHF. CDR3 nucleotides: TGTGCCAGCGGAGGGACAGTTGTTAATTCACCCCTCCACTTT.

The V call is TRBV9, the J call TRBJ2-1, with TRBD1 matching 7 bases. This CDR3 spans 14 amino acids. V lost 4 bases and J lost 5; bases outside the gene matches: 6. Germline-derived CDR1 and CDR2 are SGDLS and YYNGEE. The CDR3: CASSLGGWDNEQFF. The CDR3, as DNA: TGTGCCAGCAGCTTAGGGGGCTGGGACAATGAGCAGTTCTTC.

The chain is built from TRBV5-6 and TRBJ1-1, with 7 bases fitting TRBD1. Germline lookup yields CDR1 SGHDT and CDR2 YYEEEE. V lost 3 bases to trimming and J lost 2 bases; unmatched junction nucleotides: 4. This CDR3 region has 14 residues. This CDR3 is CASSWDRANTEAFF. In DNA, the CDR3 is TGTGCCAGCAGCTGGGACAGAGCTAACACTGAAGCTTTCTTT.

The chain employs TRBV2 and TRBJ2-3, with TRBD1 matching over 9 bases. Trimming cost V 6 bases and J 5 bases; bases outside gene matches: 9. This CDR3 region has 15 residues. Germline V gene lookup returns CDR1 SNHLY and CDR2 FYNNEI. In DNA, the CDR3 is TGTGCCAGCAGAGCCGGGACAGGGCCCGGAGATACGCAGTATTTT. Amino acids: CASRAGTGPGDTQYF.

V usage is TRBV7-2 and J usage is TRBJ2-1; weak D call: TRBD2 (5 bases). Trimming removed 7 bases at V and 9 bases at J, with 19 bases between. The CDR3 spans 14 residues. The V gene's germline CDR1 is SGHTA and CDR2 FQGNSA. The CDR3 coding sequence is TGTGCCAGCATCCCCCCCCCGGGAAGCGGTGAGCAGTTCTTC. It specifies CASIPPPGSGEQFF.

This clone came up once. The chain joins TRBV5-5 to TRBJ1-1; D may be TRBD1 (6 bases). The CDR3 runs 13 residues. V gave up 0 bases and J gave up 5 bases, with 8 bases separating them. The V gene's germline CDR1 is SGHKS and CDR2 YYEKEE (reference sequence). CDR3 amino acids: CASSLAGETEAFF. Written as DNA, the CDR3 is TGTGCCAGCAGCTTGGCAGGGGAAACTGAAGCTTTCTTT.

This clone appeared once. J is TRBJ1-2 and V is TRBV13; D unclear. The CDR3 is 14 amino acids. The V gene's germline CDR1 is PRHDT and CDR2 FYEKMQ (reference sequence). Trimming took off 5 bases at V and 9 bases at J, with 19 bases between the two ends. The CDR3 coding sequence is TGTGCCAGCAGCGCCGGGGTGGGGAGTAGTAGCTACACCTTC. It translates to CASSAGVGSSSYTF.

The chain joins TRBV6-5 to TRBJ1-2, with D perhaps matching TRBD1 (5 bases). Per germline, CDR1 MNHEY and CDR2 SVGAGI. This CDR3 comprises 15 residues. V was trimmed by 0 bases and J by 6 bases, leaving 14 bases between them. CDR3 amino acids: CASSYSILGANGYTF. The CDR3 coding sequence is TGTGCCAGCAGTTACTCGATTTTAGGGGCTAATGGCTACACCTTC.

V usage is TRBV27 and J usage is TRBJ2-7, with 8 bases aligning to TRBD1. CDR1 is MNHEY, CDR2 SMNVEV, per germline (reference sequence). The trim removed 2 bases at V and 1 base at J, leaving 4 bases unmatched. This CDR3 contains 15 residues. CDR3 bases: TGTGCCAGCAGTTTAGACAGGGGAGTGTCCTACGAGCAGTACTTC. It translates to CASSLDRGVSYEQYF.

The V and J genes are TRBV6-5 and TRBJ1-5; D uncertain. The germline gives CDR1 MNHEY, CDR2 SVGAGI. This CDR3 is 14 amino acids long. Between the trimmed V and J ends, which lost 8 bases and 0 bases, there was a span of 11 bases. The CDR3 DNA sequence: TGTGCCAGCTGGGCAACAGATAGCAATCAGCCCCAGCATTTT. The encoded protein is CASWATDSNQPQHF.

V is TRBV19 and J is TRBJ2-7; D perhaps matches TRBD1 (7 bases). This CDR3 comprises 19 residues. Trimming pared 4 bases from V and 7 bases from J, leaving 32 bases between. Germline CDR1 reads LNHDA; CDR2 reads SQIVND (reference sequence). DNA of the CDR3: TGTGCCAGTAGTAGCGGGAAAGAAGGGACAGAAACTTTACGGGGGGAGCAGTACTTC. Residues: CASSSGKEGTETLRGEQYF.

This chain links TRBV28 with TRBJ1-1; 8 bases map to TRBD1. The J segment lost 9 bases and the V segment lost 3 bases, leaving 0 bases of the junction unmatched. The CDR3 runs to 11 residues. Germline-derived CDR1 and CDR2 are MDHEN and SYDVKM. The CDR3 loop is CASSFRGQAFF. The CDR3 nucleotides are TGTGCCAGCAGTTTCAGGGGGCAAGCTTTCTTT.

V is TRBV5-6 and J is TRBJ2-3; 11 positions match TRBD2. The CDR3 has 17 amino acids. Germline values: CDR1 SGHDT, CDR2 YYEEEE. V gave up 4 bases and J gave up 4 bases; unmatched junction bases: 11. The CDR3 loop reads CASSILLSGGVADTQYF. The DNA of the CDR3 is TGTGCCAGCAGCATCCTCCTTAGCGGGGGGGTTGCAGATACGCAGTATTTT.

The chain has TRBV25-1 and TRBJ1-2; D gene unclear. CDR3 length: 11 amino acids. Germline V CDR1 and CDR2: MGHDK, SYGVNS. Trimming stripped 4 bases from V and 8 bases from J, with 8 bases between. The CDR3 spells CASSGRRGYTF. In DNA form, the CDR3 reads TGTGCCAGCAGTGGACGGAGAGGCTACACCTTC.

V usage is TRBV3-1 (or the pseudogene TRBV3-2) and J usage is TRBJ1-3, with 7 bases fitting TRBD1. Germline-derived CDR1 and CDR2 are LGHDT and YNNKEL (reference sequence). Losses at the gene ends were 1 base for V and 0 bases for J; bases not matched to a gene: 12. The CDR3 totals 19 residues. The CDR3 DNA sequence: TGTGCCAGCAGCCAAGGGGGCGTGGGGGGACAGACCTCTGGAAACACCATATATTTT. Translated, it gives CASSQGGVGGQTSGNTIYF.